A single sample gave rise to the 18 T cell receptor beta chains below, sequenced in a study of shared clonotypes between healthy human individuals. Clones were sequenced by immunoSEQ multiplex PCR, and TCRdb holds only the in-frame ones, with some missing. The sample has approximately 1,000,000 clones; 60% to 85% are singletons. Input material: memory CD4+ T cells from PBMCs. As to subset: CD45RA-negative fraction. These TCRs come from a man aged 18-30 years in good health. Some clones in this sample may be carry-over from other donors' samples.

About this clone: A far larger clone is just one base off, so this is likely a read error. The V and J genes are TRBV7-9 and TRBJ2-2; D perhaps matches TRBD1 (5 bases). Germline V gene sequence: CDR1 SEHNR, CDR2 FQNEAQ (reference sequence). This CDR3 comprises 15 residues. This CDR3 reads CAGSLGATNTGELFF. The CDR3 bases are TGTGCCGGCAGCTTAGGGGCGACGAACACCGGGGAGCTGTTTTTT.

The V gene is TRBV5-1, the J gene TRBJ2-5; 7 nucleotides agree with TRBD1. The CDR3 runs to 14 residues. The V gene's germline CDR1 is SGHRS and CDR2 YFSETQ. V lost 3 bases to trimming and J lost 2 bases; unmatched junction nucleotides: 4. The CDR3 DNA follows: TGCGCCAGCAGCTGGAGGACAGGTCAAGAGACCCAGTACTTC. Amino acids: CASSWRTGQETQYF. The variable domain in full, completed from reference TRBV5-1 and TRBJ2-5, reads KAGVTQTPRYLIKTRGQQVTLSCSPISGHRSVSWYQQTPGQGLQFLFEYFSETQRNKGNFPGRFSGRQFSNSRSEMNVSTLELGDSALYLCASSWRTGQETQYFGPGTRLLVL.

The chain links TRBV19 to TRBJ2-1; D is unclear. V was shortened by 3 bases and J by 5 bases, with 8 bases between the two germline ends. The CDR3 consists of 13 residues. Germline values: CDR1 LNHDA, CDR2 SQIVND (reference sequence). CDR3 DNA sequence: TGTGCCAGTAGTATTCCCCTAGACAATGAGCAGTTCTTC. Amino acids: CASSIPLDNEQFF.

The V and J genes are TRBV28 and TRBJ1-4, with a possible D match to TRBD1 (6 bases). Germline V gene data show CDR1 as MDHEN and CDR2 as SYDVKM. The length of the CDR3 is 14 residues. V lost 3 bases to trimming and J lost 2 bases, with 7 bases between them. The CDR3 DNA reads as TGTGCCAGCAGTTTCACAGGGACTAATGAAAAACTGTTTTTT. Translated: CASSFTGTNEKLFF.

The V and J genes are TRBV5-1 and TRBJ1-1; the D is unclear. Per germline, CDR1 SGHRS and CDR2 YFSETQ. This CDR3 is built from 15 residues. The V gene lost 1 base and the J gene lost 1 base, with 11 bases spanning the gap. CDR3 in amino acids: CASSLNLRGNTEAFF. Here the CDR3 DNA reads TGCGCCAGCAGCTTGAATCTGCGGGGGAACACTGAAGCTTTCTTT.

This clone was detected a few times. As DNA, the CDR3 is TGTGCCAGCAGCTCTCCGCAGGGGGGGTGGGGCGAGCAGTACTTC. It translates to CASSSPQGGWGEQYF. The chain uses TRBV11-2 and TRBJ2-7; D is perhaps TRBD1 or TRBD2 (7 bases each). This CDR3 region has 15 residues. The germline gives CDR1 SGHAT, CDR2 FQNNGV. Trimming cost V 4 bases and J 6 bases, with 19 bases left between them.

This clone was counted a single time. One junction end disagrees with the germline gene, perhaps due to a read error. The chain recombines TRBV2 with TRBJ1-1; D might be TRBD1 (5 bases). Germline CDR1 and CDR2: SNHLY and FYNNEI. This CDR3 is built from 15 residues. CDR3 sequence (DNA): TGTGCCAGTAAAACCACGTCGGGGGTGAAAACTGAAGCTTTCTTT. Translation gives CASKTTSGVKTEAFF.

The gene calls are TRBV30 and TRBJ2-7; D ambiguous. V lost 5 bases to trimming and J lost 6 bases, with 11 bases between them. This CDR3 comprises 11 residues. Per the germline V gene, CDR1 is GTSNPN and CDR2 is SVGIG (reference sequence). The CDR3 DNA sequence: TGTGCCTGGGGGGATCCCAGCGAGCAGTACTTC. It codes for CAWGDPSEQYF.

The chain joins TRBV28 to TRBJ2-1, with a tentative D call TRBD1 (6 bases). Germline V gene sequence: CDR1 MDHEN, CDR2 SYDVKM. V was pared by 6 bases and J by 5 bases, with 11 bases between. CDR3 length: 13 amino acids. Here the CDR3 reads CASRIGGNNEQFF. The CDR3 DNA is TGTGCCAGCAGGATAGGGGGTAACAATGAGCAGTTCTTC.

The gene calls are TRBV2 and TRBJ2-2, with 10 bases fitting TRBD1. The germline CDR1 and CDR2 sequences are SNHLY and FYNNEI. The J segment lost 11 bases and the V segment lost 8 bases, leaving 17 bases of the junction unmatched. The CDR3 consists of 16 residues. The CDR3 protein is CASSGTGVGLTSELFF. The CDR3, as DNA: TGTGCCAGCTCCGGGACAGGGGTCGGTCTCACCAGCGAGCTGTTTTTT.

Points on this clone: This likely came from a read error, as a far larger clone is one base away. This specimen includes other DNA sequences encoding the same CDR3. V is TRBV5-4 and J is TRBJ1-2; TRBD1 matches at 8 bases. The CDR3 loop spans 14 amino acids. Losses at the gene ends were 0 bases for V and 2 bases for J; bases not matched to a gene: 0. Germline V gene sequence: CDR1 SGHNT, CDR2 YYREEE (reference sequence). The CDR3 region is CASSLGDRNYGYTF. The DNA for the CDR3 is TGTGCCAGCAGCTTGGGGGACAGGAACTATGGCTACACCTTC.

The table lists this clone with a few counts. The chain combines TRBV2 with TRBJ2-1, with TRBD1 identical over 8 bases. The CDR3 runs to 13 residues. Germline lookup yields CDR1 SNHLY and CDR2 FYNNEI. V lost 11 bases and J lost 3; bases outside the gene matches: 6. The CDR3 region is CACIGQGYNEQFF. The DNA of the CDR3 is TGTGCCTGCATCGGACAGGGCTACAATGAGCAGTTCTTC.

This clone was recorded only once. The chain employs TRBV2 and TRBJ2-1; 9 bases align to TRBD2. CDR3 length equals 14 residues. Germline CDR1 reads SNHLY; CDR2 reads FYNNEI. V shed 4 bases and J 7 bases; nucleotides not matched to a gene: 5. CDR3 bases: TGTGCCAGCAGTGGCGGGAGGGCCCTGAATGAGCAGTTCTTC. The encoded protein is CASSGGRALNEQFF.

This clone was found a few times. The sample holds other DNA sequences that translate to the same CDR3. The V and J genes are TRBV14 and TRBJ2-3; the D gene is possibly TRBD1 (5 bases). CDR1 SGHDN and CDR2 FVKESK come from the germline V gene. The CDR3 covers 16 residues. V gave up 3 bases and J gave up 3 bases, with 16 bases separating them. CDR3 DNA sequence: TGTGCCAGCAGCCAGCCCGGACAATCACCTACAGATACGCAGTATTTT. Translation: CASSQPGQSPTDTQYF.

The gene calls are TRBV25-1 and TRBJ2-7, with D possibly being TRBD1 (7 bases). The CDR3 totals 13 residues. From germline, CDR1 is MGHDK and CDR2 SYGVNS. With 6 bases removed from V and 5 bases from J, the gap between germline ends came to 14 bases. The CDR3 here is CASRKGAGNEQYF. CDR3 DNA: TGTGCCAGCAGAAAGGGGGCGGGAAACGAGCAGTACTTC.

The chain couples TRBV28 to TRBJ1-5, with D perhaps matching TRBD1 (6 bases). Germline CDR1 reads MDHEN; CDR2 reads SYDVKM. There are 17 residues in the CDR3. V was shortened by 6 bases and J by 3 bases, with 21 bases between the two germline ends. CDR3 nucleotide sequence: TGTGCCAGCAGCCCAGCGTTTCGGGGGGGCATCAATCAGCCCCAGCATTTT. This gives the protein CASSPAFRGGINQPQHF. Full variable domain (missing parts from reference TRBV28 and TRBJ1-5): DVKVTQSSRYLVKRTGEKVFLECVQDMDHENMFWYRQDPGLGLRLIYFSYDVKMKEKGDIPEGYSVSREKKERFSLILESASTNQTSMYLCASSPAFRGGINQPQHFGDGTRLSIL.

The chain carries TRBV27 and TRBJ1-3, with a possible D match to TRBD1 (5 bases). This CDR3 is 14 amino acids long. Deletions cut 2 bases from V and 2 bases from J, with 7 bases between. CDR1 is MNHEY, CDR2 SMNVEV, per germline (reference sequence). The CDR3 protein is CASSLGGAGNTIYF. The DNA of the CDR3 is TGTGCCAGCAGTTTAGGAGGGGCTGGAAACACCATATATTTT.

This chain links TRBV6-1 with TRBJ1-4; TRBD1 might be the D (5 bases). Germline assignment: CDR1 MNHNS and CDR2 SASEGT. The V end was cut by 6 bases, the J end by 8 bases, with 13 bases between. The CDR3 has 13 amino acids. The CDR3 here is CASRSSRAEKLFF. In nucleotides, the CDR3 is TGTGCCAGCAGGTCGAGCAGGGCGGAAAAACTGTTTTTT.